One T cell receptor (beta chain) is described in this entry. This table comes from immunoSEQ multiplex PCR, and its TCRdb copy is limited to in-frame clones, with some not included. The sample lists 100,000 to 150,000 clones; roughly 84% were seen once. The sample is drawn from a study of control samples from healthy donors and cancer patients. Germline lookup yields CDR1 KGHSH and CDR2 LQKENI. The V gene lost 2 bases and the J gene lost 0 bases, with 6 bases spanning the gap. The CDR3 is 14 amino acids. The sequence was collected from a man in his forties or fifties in good health. The sequenced sample was blood. The chain combines TRBV18 with TRBJ2-3; D unclear. In DNA form, the CDR3 reads TGTGCCAGCTCACCATTCCCCAGCACAGATACGCAGTATTTT. This translates into CASSPFPSTDTQYF. The whole variable domain, remainder taken from reference TRBV18 and TRBJ2-3, is NAGVMQNPRHLVRRRGQEARLRCSPMKGHSHVYWYRQLPEEGLKFMVYLQKENIIDESGMPKERFSAEFPKEGPSILRIQQVVRGDSAAYFCASSPFPSTDTQYFGPGTRLTVL.